Following are 32 T cell receptor beta chains from one sample sequenced in a study of OX40 agonist ivuxolimab in advanced cancers. TCRdb's table, derived via immunoSEQ multiplex PCR, lists solely in-frame clones and lacks some. The data show fewer than 100,000 clones, 70% to 90% seen once. The sequenced sample was CD4+ or CD8+ T cells sorted from blood, obtained in a trial of the OX40 agonist ivuxolimab. These receptors were obtained from an adult with an advanced solid tumor such as melanoma, head and neck, liver or kidney cancer.

CDR3 sequence reads: CASSFRTGELFF. The CDR3 DNA reads as TGTGCCAGCAGCTTCCGGACCGGGGAGCTGTTTTTT. This chain links TRBV5-4 with TRBJ2-2; D gene unclear. Germline V gene sequence: CDR1 SGHNT, CDR2 YYREEE (reference sequence). There are 12 residues in the CDR3. Trimming pared 2 bases from V and 5 bases from J, leaving 4 bases between.

V gene TRBV4-1 combines with J gene TRBJ2-7; the match to TRBD2 covers 11 bases. J was trimmed by 5 bases and V by 5 bases; bases with no gene match: 5. CDR1 and CDR2 (germline): MGHRA, YSYEKL. The CDR3 has 14 residues. CDR3 DNA: TGCGCCAGCAGCTCACGGGGACTAGCGGACGAGCAGTACTTC. It codes for CASSSRGLADEQYF.

This rearrangement joins TRBV14 to TRBJ2-2, with TRBD1 identical over 8 bases. The germline V gene has CDR1 SGHDN and CDR2 FVKESK. V lost 0 bases, J lost 3 bases, and 9 bases stayed unmatched. The CDR3 contains 18 residues. The CDR3 protein is CASSQELAQGAYTGELFF. The CDR3 region has the DNA TGTGCCAGCAGCCAAGAGCTGGCGCAGGGGGCATACACCGGGGAGCTGTTTTTT. Supplemented by reference TRBV14 and TRBJ2-2, the full variable domain reads EAGVTQFPSHSVIEKGQTVTLRCDPISGHDNLYWYRRVMGKEIKFLLHFVKESKQDESGMPNNRFLAERTGGTYSTLKVQPAELEDSGVYFCASSQELAQGAYTGELFFGEGSRLTVL.

V and J are TRBV10-2 and TRBJ2-7; no clear D gene. CDR1 is WSHSY, CDR2 SAAADI, per germline. The CDR3 length is 14 residues. The V and J ends lost 4 bases and 5 bases respectively, with 15 bases between them. Here the CDR3 reads CASSGLRRRHEQYF. The DNA for the CDR3 is TGCGCCAGCAGTGGGCTGAGGCGGCGTCACGAGCAGTACTTC.

V gene TRBV5-5 combines with J gene TRBJ2-5; D uncertain. Deletions cut 2 bases from V and 4 bases from J, with 3 bases between. The V gene's germline CDR1 is SGHKS and CDR2 YYEKEE (reference sequence). This CDR3 comprises 11 residues. Here the CDR3 reads CASSFGETQYF. The CDR3 nucleotides are TGTGCCAGCAGCTTCGGAGAGACCCAGTACTTC.

The V call is TRBV15, the J call TRBJ2-1; D is possibly TRBD2 (5 bases). The CDR3 covers 15 residues. Trimming took 1 base from V and 0 from J, leaving 7 bases between them. Looked up from germline, CDR1 is LNHNV and CDR2 is YYDKDF (reference sequence). The CDR3 DNA is TGTGCCACCAGCAGAGCGGGGTTCTCCTACAATGAGCAGTTCTTC. It specifies CATSRAGFSYNEQFF.

The genes are TRBV6-1 and TRBJ2-7; D is perhaps TRBD1 or TRBD2 (5 bases each). Germline CDR1 MNHNS, CDR2 SASEGT. The CDR3 is made up of 16 amino acids. V was cut by 3 bases and J by 6 bases, with 21 bases left in between. CDR3 DNA sequence: TGTGCCAGCAGTGATTGGGACCTCCGATCTCAGGGCGAGCAGTACTTC. Translating it yields CASSDWDLRSQGEQYF.

The chain joins TRBV27 to TRBJ2-7; 7 bases agree with TRBD2. The CDR3 has 11 residues. In germline, CDR1 is MNHEY, CDR2 SMNVEV (reference sequence). CDR3 amino acids: CYVWGGYEQYF. The CDR3 nucleotides are TGTTATGTCTGGGGGGGCTACGAGCAGTACTTC.

This chain uses TRBV11-2 with TRBJ2-5; D gene unclear. From germline, CDR1 is SGHAT and CDR2 FQNNGV. The CDR3 has 12 amino acids. Trimming removed 1 base from V and 7 bases from J, with 7 bases in between. CDR3: CASSLGVPTQYF. CDR3 nucleotide sequence: TGTGCCAGCAGCTTAGGGGTGCCGACCCAGTACTTC.

CDR3 loop: CASSDRGDQPQHF. In DNA form, the CDR3 reads TGTGCCAGCAGCGACAGGGGAGATCAGCCCCAGCATTTT. The chain has TRBV27 and TRBJ1-5, with TRBD1 matching over 8 bases. The V gene end was trimmed by 6 bases and the J gene end by 5 bases; junction bases not matched to a gene: 3. The CDR3 sequence is 13 residues long. Looked up from germline, CDR1 is MNHEY and CDR2 is SMNVEV (reference sequence).

This chain joins TRBV4-1 and TRBJ2-1; D is unresolved. The V end was cut by 2 bases, the J end by 6 bases, with 8 bases between. There are 13 residues in the CDR3. Germline V gene sequence: CDR1 MGHRA, CDR2 YSYEKL. The CDR3 here is CASSQPWGNEQFF. CDR3 sequence (DNA): TGCGCCAGCAGCCAACCCTGGGGCAATGAGCAGTTCTTC.

The CDR3 DNA reads as TGCGCCAGCAGTCATCGGGATTCACCCCTCCACTTT. Its protein product is CASSHRDSPLHF. The V gene is TRBV23-1, the J gene TRBJ1-6; D ambiguous. TRBV23-1 is an open reading frame whose function is uncertain. This CDR3 contains 12 residues. The V and J ends lost 3 bases and 8 bases respectively, with 5 bases between them.

The gene calls are TRBV7-6 and TRBJ2-2; D is perhaps TRBD2 (6 bases). The CDR3 is made up of 17 amino acids. Trimming removed 0 bases at V and 5 bases at J, with 16 bases between. The germline CDR1 and CDR2 sequences are SGHVS and FNYEAQ. As DNA, the CDR3 is TGTGCCAGCAGCTTAGCGGGGGTGCAGGGAGGTACCGGGGAGCTGTTTTTT. The encoded protein is CASSLAGVQGGTGELFF.

This clone was observed once. The rearrangement joins TRBV6-6 to TRBJ1-2; D is undetermined. The V end was cut by 2 bases, the J end by 4 bases, with 14 bases between. The germline V gene encodes CDR1 MNHNY and CDR2 SVGAGI (reference sequence). CDR3 length: 15 amino acids. CDR3 coding DNA: TGTGCCAGCAGTTACGGATCGCCTCCAGGCTATGGCTACACCTTC. It encodes CASSYGSPPGYGYTF.

The chain joins TRBV7-9 to TRBJ2-7, with TRBD1 matching 9 bases. The CDR3 loop spans 14 amino acids. Per germline, CDR1 SEHNR and CDR2 FQNEAQ (reference sequence). Germline trimming cut 1 base from V and 5 bases from J; bases unmatched to any gene: 3. CDR3 sequence: CASSLVQGADEQYF. The CDR3 nucleotides are TGTGCCAGCAGCTTAGTACAGGGGGCTGACGAGCAGTACTTC. Full variable domain (rest looked up from reference TRBV7-9 and TRBJ2-7): DTGVSQNPRHKITKRGQNVTFRCDPISEHNRLYWYRQTLGQGPEFLTYFQNEAQLEKSRLLSDRFSAERPKGSFSTLEIQRTEQGDSAMYLCASSLVQGADEQYFGPGTRLTVT.

This clone turned up a few times. The chain employs TRBV4-2 and TRBJ2-1; D possibly corresponds to TRBD1 (6 bases). This CDR3 is 16 amino acids long. The V end was cut by 4 bases, the J end by 3 bases, with 16 bases between. Germline loops: CDR1 LGHNA, CDR2 YNFKEQ. DNA of the CDR3: TGTGCCAGCAGCCTAAAGCAGGGGATGGGCTACAATGAGCAGTTCTTC. It yields the protein CASSLKQGMGYNEQFF.

The chain employs TRBV27 and TRBJ2-7, with D possibly being TRBD1 (5 bases). This CDR3 region has 14 residues. Germline V CDR1 and CDR2: MNHEY, SMNVEV (reference sequence). Trimming cost V 3 bases and J 6 bases, with 15 bases left between them. The DNA of the CDR3 is TGTGCCAGCAGTTTTGGTCAGGGAAGGGGCGAGCAGTACTTC. It encodes CASSFGQGRGEQYF.

The genes are TRBV20-1 and TRBJ2-5; D uncertain. This CDR3 has 10 amino acids. Trimming shortened V by 6 bases and J by 5 bases, and 7 bases separated the two germline ends. In germline, CDR1 is DFQATT, CDR2 SNEGSKA (reference sequence). The CDR3 is CSADRETQYF. The CDR3 bases are TGCAGTGCCGATCGGGAGACCCAGTACTTC.

The chain employs TRBV9 and TRBJ2-1; 10 nucleotides match TRBD2. V shed 1 base, J shed 10 bases, and the junction held 8 bases outside the gene matches. The germline V gene has CDR1 SGDLS and CDR2 YYNGEE. CDR3 length equals 15 residues. This chain's CDR3 is CASSVSSGSDFEQFF. In nucleotides, the CDR3 is TGTGCCAGCAGCGTATCTAGCGGGAGTGATTTCGAGCAGTTCTTC.

This clone occurred a few times. The rearrangement links TRBV5-4 to TRBJ1-5; D unresolved. The CDR3 covers 14 residues. From germline, CDR1 is SGHNT and CDR2 YYREEE (reference sequence). V was clipped by 1 base and J by 0 bases, with 5 bases between them. This CDR3 reads CASSLSGSNQPQHF. The DNA of the CDR3 is TGTGCCAGCAGCTTGTCCGGTAGCAATCAGCCCCAGCATTTT.

The rearrangement links TRBV5-1 to TRBJ2-2; D not certain. Trimming left V 3 bases short and J 1 base short, with 1 base between. This CDR3 is built from 12 residues. Looked up from germline, CDR1 is SGHRS and CDR2 is YFSETQ. The CDR3 region has the DNA TGCGCCAGCAGCTGGAACACCGGGGAGCTGTTTTTT. This sequence encodes CASSWNTGELFF.

V gene TRBV5-1 combines with J gene TRBJ2-3; D remains ambiguous. Trimming removed 0 bases from V and 1 base from J, with 6 bases in between. Germline V CDR1 and CDR2: SGHRS, YFSETQ. The CDR3 has 14 amino acids. The CDR3 DNA reads as TGCGCCAGCAGCTTGGCCTTGGGCACAGATACGCAGTATTTT. The encoded protein is CASSLALGTDTQYF.

This clone occurred once. This chain connects TRBV6-6 to TRBJ2-7; the D gene is possibly TRBD2 (6 bases). V shed 5 bases and J shed 1 base, with 9 bases lying between them. This CDR3 region has 13 residues. Per the germline V gene, CDR1 is MNHNY and CDR2 is SVGAGI (reference sequence). The CDR3 nucleotides are TGTGCCAGCAGTCCCGGGAGATCCTACGAGCAGTACTTC. This sequence encodes CASSPGRSYEQYF.

This chain links TRBV7-9 with TRBJ2-3, with 8 bases aligning to TRBD1. The CDR3 is 14 residues long. V was clipped by 5 bases and J by 6 bases; unmatched bases: 7. Germline V gene lookup returns CDR1 SEHNR and CDR2 FQNEAQ (reference sequence). The CDR3 nucleotides read TGTGCCAGCAGCGACCGGACAGGGTACGATACGCAGTATTTT. It translates to CASSDRTGYDTQYF.

The CDR3: CASSLTSGSDEQYF. CDR3 nucleotides: TGTGCCAGCAGCCTAACTAGCGGGTCTGATGAGCAGTACTTC. The chain links TRBV9 to TRBJ2-7, with 9 bases fitting TRBD2. CDR3 length equals 14 residues. V lost 4 bases, J lost 7 bases, and 9 bases stayed unmatched. Germline CDR1 and CDR2: SGDLS and YYNGEE. The variable domain in full, with the rest retrieved from reference TRBV9 and TRBJ2-7, is DSGVTQTPKHLITATGQRVTLRCSPRSGDLSVYWYQQSLDQGLQFLIQYYNGEERAKGNILERFSAQQFPDLHSELNLSSLELGDSALYFCASSLTSGSDEQYFGPGTRLTVT.

A note on this clone: Other DNA sequences in the same sample also yield this CDR3. The V and J genes are TRBV5-1 and TRBJ2-7; D ambiguous. V lost 3 bases and J lost 1, with 2 bases in between. This CDR3 is 11 amino acids long. CDR1 is SGHRS, CDR2 YFSETQ, per germline. In DNA, the CDR3 is TGCGCCAGCAGCTCGTCCTACGAGCAGTACTTC. Protein: CASSSSYEQYF. The full variable domain, rest sourced from reference TRBV5-1 and TRBJ2-7, is KAGVTQTPRYLIKTRGQQVTLSCSPISGHRSVSWYQQTPGQGLQFLFEYFSETQRNKGNFPGRFSGRQFSNSRSEMNVSTLELGDSALYLCASSSSYEQYFGPGTRLTVT.

This clone was observed once. This chain links TRBV27 with TRBJ2-1; the D is unclear. CDR1 and CDR2 from the germline V gene are MNHEY and SMNVEV (reference sequence). This CDR3 contains 13 residues. Trimming cost V 9 bases and J 3 bases, with 12 bases left between them. The CDR3 loop reads CASRMRFYNEQFF. Here the CDR3 DNA reads TGTGCCAGTAGAATGAGGTTCTACAATGAGCAGTTCTTC.

The chain joins TRBV7-9 to TRBJ1-5; D is perhaps TRBD1 (6 bases). The V end lost 1 base, the J end lost 4 bases, and 11 bases lay between the germline ends. CDR1 and CDR2 (germline): SEHNR, FQNEAQ (reference sequence). This CDR3 region has 15 residues. CDR3: CASSLGWGANQPQHF. CDR3 coding DNA: TGTGCCAGCAGCTTAGGGTGGGGGGCTAATCAGCCCCAGCATTTT.

The rearrangement uses TRBV10-1 and TRBJ2-7; no clear D. Germline V CDR1 and CDR2: WNHNN, SYGVQD (reference sequence). The CDR3 sequence is 14 residues long. V was clipped by 3 bases and J by 0 bases, with 9 bases between them. The CDR3 sequence is CASSEGRSSYEQYF. DNA for the CDR3: TGCGCCAGCAGTGAAGGCCGGAGCTCCTACGAGCAGTACTTC.

This clone was detected only a few times. The chain joins TRBV9 to TRBJ2-5, with 7 bases lining up with TRBD2. CDR3 length: 12 residues. Germline CDR1 reads SGDLS; CDR2 reads YYNGEE. The V and J ends lost 0 bases and 11 bases, in that order; junction bases with no gene match: 4. The CDR3 here is CASSVEAGEQYF. For the CDR3, the DNA is TGTGCCAGCAGCGTAGAGGCGGGGGAGCAGTACTTC.

V and J are TRBV7-9 and TRBJ2-2, with 10 bases that match TRBD1. This CDR3 has 17 amino acids. The V gene end was trimmed by 3 bases and the J gene end by 5 bases; junction bases not matched to a gene: 9. Germline CDR1 reads SEHNR; CDR2 reads FQNEAQ (reference sequence). As DNA, the CDR3 is TGTGCCAGCAGCTTTCCCCGGGACAGGGGCGGGACCGGGGAGCTGTTTTTT. Translation gives CASSFPRDRGGTGELFF.

The chain joins TRBV9 to TRBJ2-7; possible D gene TRBD2, 5 bases. V was clipped by 0 bases and J by 6 bases, with 10 bases between them. This CDR3 is built from 13 residues. Germline lookup yields CDR1 SGDLS and CDR2 YYNGEE. The chain's CDR3 is CASSVGGEGEQYF. The CDR3 DNA follows: TGTGCCAGCAGCGTAGGGGGAGAGGGCGAGCAGTACTTC.